The clone carrying this TCR beta chain came up once. This sample stems from a study of T cell changes during pregnancy in multiple sclerosis. Germline trimming cut 8 bases from V and 7 bases from J; bases unmatched to any gene: 14. The CDR3 consists of 15 residues. Germline assignment: CDR1 MNHNS and CDR2 SASEGT. TCRdb's table, derived via immunoSEQ multiplex PCR, lists solely in-frame clones and lacks some. The sample carries 75,000 to 100,000 clones, 90% to 95% recorded once. This receptor was identified in a female donor in good health, enrolled as a control in a pregnancy study. The J gene is TRBJ1-5, the V gene TRBV6-1; 7 bases agree with TRBD1. Sequenced here: peripheral blood, sampled after pregnancy. The CDR3 reads CASLTQPTGPQPQHF. The CDR3 region has the DNA TGTGCCAGCCTTACTCAACCGACAGGGCCACAGCCCCAGCATTTT.